This passage covers 20 T cell receptor beta chains from one sample sequenced in a study of technical replicates of blood from four donors (dated by TCRdb to 2017 to 2019). Receptors were amplified or captured by the immunoSEQ multiplex PCR assay. TCRdb obtained this table from immuneACCESS and retained in-frame rearrangements with V and J assigned. These tables miss some clones; where compared with another copy, unresolved V genes account for less than half of the shortfall, and the remainder is unexplained. For this sample the table gives about 75,000 clones, of which 97% were detected only once. About 0.27% of the sample belongs to the ten largest clones. The sample comprised T cells isolated from PBMCs. Source of these receptors: a human donor in good health.

The genes are TRBV28 and TRBJ2-7, with TRBD2 matching over 11 bases. The CDR3 is 14 residues long. J gave up 5 bases and V 6 bases, and 6 bases lay outside the gene matches. In germline, CDR1 is MDHEN, CDR2 SYDVKM. The CDR3 protein is CASSPTSGDNEQYF. CDR3 nucleotide sequence: TGTGCCAGCAGCCCGACTAGCGGGGATAACGAGCAGTACTTC.

CDR3 DNA sequence: TGTGCCAGCAAACTCGAGTACAATCAGCCCCAGCATTTT. Translation: CASKLEYNQPQHF. This chain links TRBV7-8 with TRBJ1-5; D remains ambiguous. The CDR3 is made up of 13 amino acids. Trimming pared 7 bases from V and 3 bases from J, leaving 10 bases between. Germline lookup yields CDR1 SGHVS and CDR2 FQNEAQ.

The chain joins TRBV19 to TRBJ2-7; a possible D gene is TRBD2 (5 bases). There are 13 residues in the CDR3. CDR1 and CDR2 from the germline V gene are LNHDA and SQIVND (reference sequence). V lost 5 bases and J 0 bases, leaving 8 bases between the germline ends. In DNA form, the CDR3 reads TGTGCCAGTAGTGAGGGCCGCTCCTACGAGCAGTACTTC. This encodes CASSEGRSYEQYF.

The chain uses TRBV28 and TRBJ1-5; D gene ambiguous. The CDR3 runs 14 residues. V was pared by 2 bases and J by 6 bases, with 11 bases between. Germline CDR1 is MDHEN and CDR2 is SYDVKM. CDR3 protein: CASSLKGGSQPQHF. The CDR3, as DNA: TGTGCCAGCAGTTTAAAGGGTGGGAGTCAGCCCCAGCATTTT.

The J gene is TRBJ1-4, the V gene TRBV10-3; D is perhaps TRBD1 (6 bases). Germline-derived CDR1 and CDR2 are ENHRY and SYGVKD. The CDR3 contains 17 residues. Trimming removed 0 bases from V and 4 bases from J, with 15 bases in between. CDR3 loop: CAISESDDGTLNEKLFF. DNA for the CDR3: TGTGCCATCAGTGAGTCTGATGACGGGACACTTAATGAAAAACTGTTTTTT.

In DNA, the CDR3 is TGTGCCAGTAGTATCCTGCAAAGCGGGAGTGGGGACAATGAGCAGTTCTTC. Translated: CASSILQSGSGDNEQFF. The V and J genes are TRBV19 and TRBJ2-1, with 8 bases that match TRBD2. The length of the CDR3 is 17 residues. Losses at the gene ends were 3 bases for V and 5 bases for J; bases not matched to a gene: 12. Germline CDR1 reads LNHDA; CDR2 reads SQIVND (reference sequence).

CDR3 coding DNA: TGTGCCAGTAGTATCTCGACAGGGAGAACTAATGAAAAACTGTTTTTT. Translation: CASSISTGRTNEKLFF. The chain recombines TRBV19 with TRBJ1-4; the match to TRBD1 covers 7 bases. From germline, CDR1 is LNHDA and CDR2 SQIVND (reference sequence). CDR3 length: 16 residues. Trimming took 3 bases from V and 1 from J; bases not matched to a gene: 5.

The chain carries TRBV5-1 and TRBJ1-1, with D possibly matching TRBD1 (6 bases). The germline CDR1 and CDR2 sequences are SGHRS and YFSETQ. V was cut by 3 bases and J by 4 bases, with 16 bases left in between. The CDR3 has 15 residues. The CDR3 nucleotides read TGCGCCAGCAGCTCTACACAGGGAGGGGGCACTGAAGCTTTCTTT. Translated: CASSSTQGGGTEAFF.

J is TRBJ2-1 and V is TRBV2; TRBD2 matches at 7 bases. Trimming took 6 bases from V and 1 from J; bases not matched to a gene: 6. The CDR3 length is 15 residues. The V gene's germline CDR1 is SNHLY and CDR2 FYNNEI. CDR3 sequence reads: CASRPSGLSYNEQFF. CDR3 DNA: TGTGCCAGCAGGCCTAGCGGACTGTCCTACAATGAGCAGTTCTTC. Variable domain in full (rest from reference TRBV2 and TRBJ2-1): EPEVTQTPSHQVTQMGQEVILRCVPISNHLYFYWYRQILGQKVEFLVSFYNNEISEKSEIFDDQFSVERPDGSNFTLKIRSTKLEDSAMYFCASRPSGLSYNEQFFGPGTRLTVL.

This chain uses TRBV5-1 with TRBJ2-3; 7 bases are a match to TRBD2. CDR1 and CDR2 from the germline V gene are SGHRS and YFSETQ. CDR3 length: 16 residues. The junction had 12 bases not matched to a gene; V was cut back by 4 bases and J by 4 bases. The CDR3 DNA sequence: TGCGCCAGCAGCGCCCTCCTCGCGGGAGCGGCAGATACGCAGTATTTT. Translated, it gives CASSALLAGAADTQYF.

The chain is built from TRBV27 and TRBJ2-5; D not certain. This CDR3 spans 11 amino acids. V was cut by 3 bases and J by 6 bases, with 5 bases left in between. Germline CDR1 MNHEY, CDR2 SMNVEV (reference sequence). The CDR3 DNA reads TGTGCCAGCAGTTTCGGTCAGACCCAGTACTTC. Encoded protein: CASSFGQTQYF.

For the CDR3, the DNA is TGCAGCGGGGGGACAGGGGTTGGAAACACCATATATTTT. Protein sequence: CSGGTGVGNTIYF. V usage is TRBV29-1 and J usage is TRBJ1-3, with TRBD1 matching 10 bases. Unmatched junction bases numbered 3, after V lost 7 bases and J lost 3 bases. This CDR3 has 13 residues. Germline lookup yields CDR1 SQVTM and CDR2 ANQGSEA.

The chain employs TRBV27 and TRBJ1-1; no reliable D call. V dropped 3 bases and J dropped 4 bases, with 12 bases sitting between them. The CDR3 runs to 14 residues. Germline values: CDR1 MNHEY, CDR2 SMNVEV (reference sequence). The CDR3 sequence: CASSFIREITEAFF. The CDR3 DNA sequence: TGTGCCAGCAGTTTTATCCGGGAGATCACTGAAGCTTTCTTT.

This chain uses TRBV28 with TRBJ2-3, with 9 nucleotides matching TRBD1. The ends lost 6 bases at V and 1 base at J; junction bases unmatched: 8. Germline-derived CDR1 and CDR2 are MDHEN and SYDVKM. This CDR3 is built from 16 residues. The CDR3 sequence is CASRLQGALRTDTQYF. The CDR3 nucleotides are TGTGCCAGCAGACTACAGGGGGCGCTTCGCACAGATACGCAGTATTTT.

In DNA form, the CDR3 reads TGCGCCAGCAGCTTGGGGACAGGGCCGACTGAAGCTTTCTTT. This gives the protein CASSLGTGPTEAFF. The rearrangement links TRBV5-1 to TRBJ1-1, with TRBD1 identical over 8 bases. J lost 5 bases, V lost 0 bases, and 3 bases had no gene match. CDR1 is SGHRS, CDR2 YFSETQ, per germline. The CDR3 runs 14 residues.

The chain has TRBV7-9 and TRBJ2-7; 8 nucleotides agree with TRBD1. The V gene's germline CDR1 is SEHNR and CDR2 FQNEAQ (reference sequence). This CDR3 comprises 14 residues. V was clipped by 5 bases and J by 6 bases; unmatched bases: 9. CDR3 amino acids: CASSGWTGKGEQYF. The CDR3 DNA is TGTGCCAGCAGCGGGTGGACAGGGAAGGGCGAGCAGTACTTC.

The chain combines TRBV6-5 with TRBJ2-7; D unresolved. Trimming stripped 2 bases from V and 3 bases from J, with 11 bases between. The CDR3 runs to 14 residues. The germline gives CDR1 MNHEY, CDR2 SVGAGI. CDR3 in DNA: TGTGCCAGCAGTTACAGTGGGCTTAACTACGAGCAGTACTTC. Its protein is CASSYSGLNYEQYF.

The V call is TRBV6-5, the J call TRBJ1-1; D gene uncertain. Trimming pared 8 bases from V and 0 bases from J, leaving 10 bases between. The germline gives CDR1 MNHEY, CDR2 SVGAGI. This CDR3 has 13 amino acids. CDR3 nucleotides: TGTGCCAGCTGTCGGGGAGTGAACACTGAAGCTTTCTTT. Translated: CASCRGVNTEAFF.

The V call is TRBV5-6, the J call TRBJ2-1; 7 positions agree with TRBD2. The trim removed 3 bases at V and 7 bases at J, leaving 1 base unmatched. The CDR3 length is 12 residues. CDR1 is SGHDT and CDR2 is YYEEEE in the germline V gene. CDR3 sequence (DNA): TGTGCCAGCAGCTGGACTAGTAATGAGCAGTTCTTC. It translates to CASSWTSNEQFF.

The CDR3 bases are TGCAGCGTGGGAGGGGAGGTCTGGGAGACCCAGTACTTC. This encodes CSVGGEVWETQYF. The V and J genes are TRBV29-1 and TRBJ2-5, with 7 bases aligning to TRBD2. The CDR3 sequence is 13 residues long. Per germline, CDR1 SQVTM and CDR2 ANQGSEA. Unmatched junction bases numbered 9, after V lost 6 bases and J lost 5 bases.